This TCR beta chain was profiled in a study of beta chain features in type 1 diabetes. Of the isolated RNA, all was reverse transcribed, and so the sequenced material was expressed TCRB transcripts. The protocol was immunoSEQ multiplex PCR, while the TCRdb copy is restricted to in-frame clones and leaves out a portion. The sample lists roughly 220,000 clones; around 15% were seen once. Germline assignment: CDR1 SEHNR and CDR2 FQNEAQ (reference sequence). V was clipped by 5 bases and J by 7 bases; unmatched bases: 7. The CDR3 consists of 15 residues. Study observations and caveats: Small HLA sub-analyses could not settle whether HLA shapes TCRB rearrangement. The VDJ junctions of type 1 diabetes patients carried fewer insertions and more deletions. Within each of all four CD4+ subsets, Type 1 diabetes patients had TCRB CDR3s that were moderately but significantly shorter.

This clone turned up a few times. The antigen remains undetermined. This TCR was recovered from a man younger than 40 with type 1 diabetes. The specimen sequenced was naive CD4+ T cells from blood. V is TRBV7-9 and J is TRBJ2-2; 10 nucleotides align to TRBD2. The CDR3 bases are TGTGCCAGCAGCACCCTAGCGGGAGCGGTCGGGGAGCTGTTTTTT. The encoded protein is CASSTLAGAVGELFF.